These T cell receptor beta chains were read from a single sample in a study of cytomegalovirus exposure and HLA in healthy donors. The protocol was immunoSEQ multiplex PCR, while the TCRdb copy is restricted to in-frame clones and leaves out a portion. The table shows some 42,000 clones, with 50% occurring only once. The sequenced sample consisted of PBMCs. All receptors derive from a human donor in good health. Each CDR3 is given without its conserved first and last residue. Fields, in order: CDR3 protein, V gene.

CDR3 protein: ASSIQDRGNTEAF
V gene: TRBV19

CDR3 protein: ATSRSTSGNYEQY
V gene: TRBV15

CDR3 protein: ASSFGLVIADTQY
V gene: TRBV7-2

CDR3 protein: ASRIGGTNEKLF
V gene: TRBV6-5

CDR3 protein: ASSLQGVPDTQY
V gene: TRBV6-5

CDR3 protein: ASSYSSGYYGYT
V gene: TRBV6-5

CDR3 protein: ASSKNPAPGSNTEAF
V gene: TRBV5-8

CDR3 protein: ASSIATGQGYQPQH
V gene: TRBV19

CDR3 protein: ASGGLAQETQY
V gene: TRBV2

CDR3 protein: ASSRDRGEKLF
V gene: TRBV6-5

CDR3 protein: ASSERGSGNTIY
V gene: TRBV6-1

CDR3 protein: ASSLGGAPYEQY
V gene: TRBV7-6

CDR3 protein: ATSSPGTANTEAF
V gene: TRBV15

CDR3 protein: ASSLNRHTGGNEQY
V gene: TRBV7-2

CDR3 protein: ASRFQTGPDTQY
V gene: TRBV19

CDR3 protein: ASSQVWGAEAF
V gene: TRBV4-1

CDR3 protein: ASGMYRVGYT
V gene: TRBV5-6

CDR3 protein: ASSPPTSGSRREQY
V gene: TRBV7-8

CDR3 protein: ATDFSGSTDTQY
V gene: TRBV10-1

CDR3 protein: ASSPPGPITHEQY
V gene: TRBV18

CDR3 protein: ASSLGGRGQPQH
V gene: TRBV7-2

CDR3 protein: ASRGGTGPYEQY
V gene: TRBV5-1

CDR3 protein: ASSSLGGRVYGYT
V gene: TRBV6-6

CDR3 protein: ASSRLAGGRHEQF
V gene: TRBV7-9

CDR3 protein: ASRSGSWAYTGYT
V gene: TRBV28

CDR3 protein: ASARGGGAPETQY
V gene: TRBV5-1

CDR3 protein: ASRTDRGLQDTQY
V gene: TRBV5-4

CDR3 protein: ASRLPGQGNSPLH
V gene: TRBV7-8

CDR3 protein: ASSLAGISYNSPLH
V gene: TRBV5-4

CDR3 protein: ASRRGGQDNSPLH
V gene: TRBV28

CDR3 protein: SVNPGNTEAF
V gene: TRBV29-1

CDR3 protein: ASSQVRERGEQF
V gene: TRBV4-3

CDR3 protein: ASSLAGQNTEAF
V gene: TRBV27

CDR3 protein: ASSSRGSAGAPERETQY
V gene: TRBV27

CDR3 protein: ASSFPPGLSETQY
V gene: TRBV5-4

CDR3 protein: ASKAGGRQPQH
V gene: TRBV28

CDR3 protein: ASSQEGSGSGANVLT
V gene: TRBV5-4

CDR3 protein: ASSLQGFGELF
V gene: TRBV27

CDR3 protein: ASHAISNEQF
V gene: TRBV7-9

CDR3 protein: SAREVYGYT
V gene: TRBV20-1

CDR3 protein: ASSLRGFDQPQH
V gene: TRBV11-2